This TCR beta chain was sequenced for a study of blood T cell repertoires in COVID-19 (dated by TCRdb to 2020 to 2022). Context from the whole study: Samples covering the acute and convalescent phases of COVID-19 were provided by collaborators in the United States, Italy and Spain. The samples were drawn from the first 160 participants of the ongoing ImmuneRACE study and from 1,200 or so subjects provided by 6 global collaborators. The repertoires were released in a freely available public database intended as a resource for research on the immune response to SARS-CoV-2. HLA class I and class II types, where available, came from metadata supplied by the sample provider rather than from assay-based typing. The material from the prospective study consisted of cDNA or gDNA derived from T cells, B-cell-depleted T cells, or PBMCs. Nearly every sample came with metadata listing a de-identified subject ID, COVID-19 status, age in years and sex. The dataset comprised deeply sampled blood TCRbeta repertoires from subjects exposed to, actively infected with, or recovered from COVID-19.

TCRbeta CDR3 regions were amplified from genomic DNA by means of the immunoSEQ Assay, a bias-controlled multiplex PCR. As for how the authors treated the data: The number of nucleated cells in each sample was estimated by amplification of reference gene primers within the assay. Sequence reads were collapsed and filtered to measure the absolute abundance of every unique TCRbeta CDR3 rearrangement. For each sample, productive Simpson clonality was calculated as the square root of Simpson's diversity index across productive rearrangements. In its TCRdb copy, this immuneACCESS table keeps in-frame sequences only and misses some clones. Where compared with another copy, unresolved V genes explain less than half of these, and the others have no known cause. The V and J calls and the clone size are those of that table, but D and trimming were determined from the DNA. The sample data list around 80,000 clones, and about four fifths of these were observed just once. The top ten hold about 12% of the sample.

As regards this clone: There is no known antigen for this receptor. No base quality values were provided; no much bigger clone lies one nucleotide off.

The CDR3 measures 13 amino acids from cysteine to phenylalanine. Only the CDR3 DNA is retained, 39 bases long and in frame from the first base. Taken from the germline V gene (reference sequence), the CDR1 and CDR2 loops are SEHNR and FQNEAQ. The V and J ends are trimmed by 2 bases and 3 bases, leaving 7 bases between them. The study at large found these results: How much clinical and demographic metadata was included differed by source and by participant, and the metadata was provided uncurated.

Whole blood was collected in K2EDTA tubes by collaborating institutions according to the institutions' own protocols. For TCRbeta analysis, collaborator samples were shipped as frozen whole blood, as isolated PBMCs, or as DNA extracted from either sample type. The sequencing input was peripheral blood. The V and J genes are TRBV7-9 and TRBJ1-1, and possibly TRBD1, on 5 matching bases. This TCR was recovered from an elderly man with acute or convalescent COVID-19. The CDR3 amino acid sequence is: CASSLTGDTEAFF. The DNA sequence is TGTGCCAGCAGCTTAACGGGGGACACTGAAGCTTTCTTT.